These 24 T cell receptor beta chains came from one sample sequenced in a study of blood T cell repertoires in COVID-19. Method: immunoSEQ multiplex PCR; TCRdb's copy keeps in-frame clones and lacks some. Here the sample spans fewer than 250,000 clones, around 86% being singletons. Sequenced material: PBMCs or T cells enriched from blood (not recorded which). The source of these receptors is a man aged 25 to 45 in a cohort exposed to, infected with or recovered from COVID-19 (not recorded which).

This chain links TRBV3-1 (or the pseudogene TRBV3-2) with TRBJ2-7, with D perhaps TRBD2 (5 bases). The V and J ends lost 3 bases and 6 bases respectively, with 6 bases between them. This CDR3 has 11 amino acids. CDR1 LGHDT and CDR2 YNNKEL come from the germline V gene (reference sequence). The CDR3 loop is CASSHEGEQYF. For the CDR3, the DNA is TGTGCCAGCAGCCACGAGGGCGAGCAGTACTTC.

V and J are TRBV3-1 (or the pseudogene TRBV3-2) and TRBJ1-1, with 7 bases identical to TRBD1. The length of the CDR3 is 14 residues. In germline, CDR1 is LGHDT, CDR2 YNNKEL (reference sequence). V lost 6 bases and J lost 3; bases outside the gene matches: 7. In nucleotides, the CDR3 is TGTGCCAGCAGGCAGGGACAGTTGGACACTGAAGCTTTCTTT. It is translated as CASRQGQLDTEAFF.

This clone appeared once. The chain carries TRBV4-1 and TRBJ2-1; 9 bases are shared with TRBD2. The CDR3 extends over 20 amino acids. Germline assignment: CDR1 MGHRA and CDR2 YSYEKL. V lost 2 bases and J lost 5; bases outside the gene matches: 19. CDR3: CASSQLLSGLAPKRDNEQFF. The CDR3, as DNA: TGCGCCAGCAGCCAACTCCTTTCGGGACTAGCACCAAAACGCGACAATGAGCAGTTCTTC.

This clone was seen only a few times. V usage is TRBV3-1 (or the pseudogene TRBV3-2) and J usage is TRBJ2-5; D remains unclear. The CDR3 is 14 residues long. V lost 4 bases, J lost 0 bases, and 9 bases lay in between. CDR1 LGHDT and CDR2 YNNKEL come from the germline V gene (reference sequence). The CDR3 coding sequence is TGTGCCAGCAGCCGCCTAATGTACCAAGAGACCCAGTACTTC. Translation gives CASSRLMYQETQYF.

The table lists this clone with a count of one. This chain uses TRBV5-1 with TRBJ2-1; weak D call: TRBD2 (5 bases). Germline V gene data show CDR1 as SGHRS and CDR2 as YFSETQ. The CDR3 spans 12 residues. V was pared by 4 bases and J by 9 bases, with 11 bases between. The CDR3: CASSGESAEQFF. The CDR3 DNA follows: TGCGCCAGCAGCGGGGAGTCCGCTGAGCAGTTCTTC. Filled out from reference TRBV5-1 and TRBJ2-1, the complete variable domain reads KAGVTQTPRYLIKTRGQQVTLSCSPISGHRSVSWYQQTPGQGLQFLFEYFSETQRNKGNFPGRFSGRQFSNSRSEMNVSTLELGDSALYLCASSGESAEQFFGPGTRLTVL.

The count of this clone is one. The J gene is TRBJ2-3, the V gene TRBV5-4, with D maybe TRBD2 (6 bases). The V gene lost 1 base and the J gene lost 5 bases, with 17 bases spanning the gap. The CDR3 totals 16 residues. CDR1 is SGHNT, CDR2 YYREEE, per germline (reference sequence). The CDR3 loop is CASSLQPGLPLDTQYF. CDR3 nucleotide sequence: TGTGCCAGCAGCTTGCAACCGGGACTGCCCCTAGATACGCAGTATTTT.

The chain links TRBV5-8 to TRBJ1-1; 7 bases line up with TRBD1. Germline assignment: CDR1 SGHTS and CDR2 YDEGEE. V gave up 5 bases and J gave up 1 base; unmatched junction bases: 8. The length of the CDR3 is 15 residues. DNA of the CDR3: TGTGCCAGCAGACCCGAACAGGGGCAGAACACTGAAGCTTTCTTT. Amino acids: CASRPEQGQNTEAFF. Complete variable domain (other parts from reference TRBV5-8 and TRBJ1-1): EAGVTQSPTHLIKTRGQQATLRCSPISGHTSVYWYQQALGLGLQFLLWYDEGEERNRGNFPPRFSGRQFPNYSSELNVNALELEDSALYLCASRPEQGQNTEAFFGQGTRLTVV.

The rearrangement joins TRBV7-2 to TRBJ2-2, with D uncertain. Trimming stripped 4 bases from V and 5 bases from J, with 8 bases between. The CDR3 contains 13 residues. Germline lookup yields CDR1 SGHTA and CDR2 FQGNSA. For the CDR3, the DNA is TGTGCCAGCAGCTCAAGTAGTACCGGGGAGCTGTTTTTT. This encodes CASSSSSTGELFF.

V and J are TRBV12-3 or TRBV12-4 and TRBJ2-7, with 7 bases fitting TRBD1. The CDR3 runs 13 residues. V lost 6 bases to trimming and J lost 4 bases; unmatched junction nucleotides: 6. CDR3 loop: CASSPGQIYEQYF. Here the CDR3 DNA reads TGTGCCAGCAGCCCGGGACAGATATACGAGCAGTACTTC.

The CDR3 sequence: CASSLVGGTGELFF. The CDR3 DNA sequence: TGTGCCAGCAGCTTAGTGGGGGGAACCGGGGAGCTGTTTTTT. The chain joins TRBV5-4 to TRBJ2-2, with D possibly matching TRBD2 (6 bases). Germline V gene data show CDR1 as SGHNT and CDR2 as YYREEE (reference sequence). This CDR3 has 14 residues. V lost 2 bases, J lost 5 bases, and 10 bases lay in between.

This sequence joins TRBV12-3 or TRBV12-4 and TRBJ2-7; the D gene is possibly TRBD2 (5 bases). The V end lost 10 bases, the J end lost 2 bases, and 15 bases lay between the germline ends. CDR3 length: 13 amino acids. CDR3 coding DNA: TGTGCCATCAAGGTCCGAGCGGCCTACGAGCAGTACTTC. Protein sequence: CAIKVRAAYEQYF.

Worth noting for this clone: The identical CDR3 is also encoded by other nucleotide sequences in the sample. The rearrangement links TRBV2 to TRBJ1-2, with D perhaps matching TRBD1 (5 bases). V was pared by 3 bases and J by 8 bases, with 10 bases between. This CDR3 is built from 12 residues. The germline V gene has CDR1 SNHLY and CDR2 FYNNEI. This CDR3 reads CASSETGVGYTF. For the CDR3, the DNA is TGTGCCAGCAGTGAGACGGGGGTAGGCTACACCTTC.

V and J are TRBV2 and TRBJ2-7, with D maybe TRBD2 (6 bases). The CDR3 consists of 14 residues. V was cut by 4 bases and J by 2 bases, with 12 bases left in between. Looked up from germline, CDR1 is SNHLY and CDR2 is FYNNEI. The CDR3 DNA sequence: TGTGCCAGCAGTGCCTCGCGGGACCCCTACGAGCAGTACTTC. It codes for CASSASRDPYEQYF. Looking up the rest from reference TRBV2 and TRBJ2-7 gives the full variable domain: EPEVTQTPSHQVTQMGQEVILRCVPISNHLYFYWYRQILGQKVEFLVSFYNNEISEKSEIFDDQFSVERPDGSNFTLKIRSTKLEDSAMYFCASSASRDPYEQYFGPGTRLTVT.

V is TRBV25-1 and J is TRBJ2-3, with 7 bases identical to TRBD1. V lost 7 bases to trimming and J lost 0 bases; unmatched junction nucleotides: 7. The CDR3 length is 15 residues. CDR1 and CDR2 (germline): MGHDK, SYGVNS. CDR3: CASTIQGGSTDTQYF. In DNA, the CDR3 is TGTGCCAGCACAATCCAAGGGGGCAGCACAGATACGCAGTATTTT.

The chain couples TRBV28 to TRBJ2-3; TRBD1 matches 9 bases. Losses at the gene ends were 5 bases for V and 7 bases for J; bases not matched to a gene: 13. Germline values: CDR1 MDHEN, CDR2 SYDVKM. This CDR3 is 16 amino acids long. The CDR3 sequence is CASSPQGQGSRNTQYF. The CDR3 bases are TGTGCCAGCAGTCCTCAGGGACAGGGAAGTAGAAATACGCAGTATTTT.

The gene calls are TRBV4-1 and TRBJ2-7; possibly TRBD1 for D (6 bases). The CDR3 runs 15 residues. Trimming removed 2 bases from V and 6 bases from J, with 17 bases in between. Germline V CDR1 and CDR2: MGHRA, YSYEKL. Here the CDR3 DNA reads TGCGCCAGCAGCCAATCCGCAGGGGTTTTTGGCGAGCAGTACTTC. Translating it yields CASSQSAGVFGEQYF.

The chain recombines TRBV18 with TRBJ2-1; D unresolved. Per germline, CDR1 KGHSH and CDR2 LQKENI. The ends were cut back, 3 bases at V and 2 bases at J, with 11 bases in the middle. This CDR3 contains 15 residues. Here the CDR3 reads CASSPLDPAYNEQFF. CDR3 DNA: TGTGCCAGCTCACCGCTAGATCCCGCCTACAATGAGCAGTTCTTC.

The chain couples TRBV3-1 (or the pseudogene TRBV3-2) to TRBJ1-4, with 9 nucleotides matching TRBD1. After removal of 4 bases from V and 8 bases from J, the junction contained 5 bases not matched to a gene. The CDR3 contains 14 residues. Germline V CDR1 and CDR2: LGHDT, YNNKEL (reference sequence). CDR3: CASSPRDREEKLFF. CDR3 in DNA: TGTGCCAGCAGCCCACGGGACAGGGAAGAAAAACTGTTTTTT.

The chain links TRBV11-2 to TRBJ2-7; the match to TRBD2 covers 9 bases. The germline gives CDR1 SGHAT, CDR2 FQNNGV. V lost 2 bases, J lost 5 bases, and 10 bases stayed unmatched. This CDR3 comprises 16 residues. CDR3 sequence: CASSLFGSGSMDEQYF. CDR3 nucleotides: TGTGCCAGCAGCTTATTTGGTAGCGGGAGCATGGACGAGCAGTACTTC.

This clone was seen only a few times. DNA for the CDR3: TGTGCCAGCAGTTTTGGGGCCTATGGCTACACCTTC. This encodes CASSFGAYGYTF. The V and J genes are TRBV28 and TRBJ1-2; TRBD1 is a possible D gene (5 bases). The CDR3 is 12 residues long. Trimming cost V 3 bases and J 4 bases, with 6 bases left between them. Germline V gene data show CDR1 as MDHEN and CDR2 as SYDVKM.

J is TRBJ1-4 and V is TRBV5-1; 7 bases map to TRBD1. The ends lost 4 bases at V and 4 bases at J; junction bases unmatched: 7. Germline-derived CDR1 and CDR2 are SGHRS and YFSETQ. There are 15 residues in the CDR3. The CDR3 DNA sequence: TGCGCCAGCAGCCACACGGGACAGTTTAATGAAAAACTGTTTTTT. It codes for CASSHTGQFNEKLFF. The whole variable domain, remainder taken from reference TRBV5-1 and TRBJ1-4, is KAGVTQTPRYLIKTRGQQVTLSCSPISGHRSVSWYQQTPGQGLQFLFEYFSETQRNKGNFPGRFSGRQFSNSRSEMNVSTLELGDSALYLCASSHTGQFNEKLFFGSGTQLSVL.

The rearrangement links TRBV28 to TRBJ2-5; TRBD1 is a possible D gene (6 bases). The CDR3 runs 15 residues. Trimming shortened V by 4 bases and J by 5 bases, and 17 bases separated the two germline ends. Germline V gene lookup returns CDR1 MDHEN and CDR2 SYDVKM. The CDR3: CASSSYRAMQETQYF. The CDR3 region has the DNA TGTGCCAGCAGTTCCTACAGGGCTATGCAGGAGACCCAGTACTTC.

This sequence joins TRBV5-3 and TRBJ2-2; D may be TRBD2 (5 bases). TRBV5-3 is annotated as an ORF whose role is uncertain. Trimming removed 4 bases at V and 4 bases at J, with 17 bases between. This CDR3 contains 16 residues. CDR3 in DNA: TGTGCCAGAAGCCCCCATGCCGGGATGCTCACCGGGGAGCTGTTTTTT. Its translation: CARSPHAGMLTGELFF.

The V and J genes are TRBV11-2 and TRBJ2-2, with a weak D call TRBD1 (6 bases). The CDR3 has 15 residues. V lost 3 bases and J lost 4, with 12 bases in between. CDR1 and CDR2 (germline): SGHAT, FQNNGV. CDR3 sequence (DNA): TGTGCCAGCAGCTTGGGGGCCGGAGCCACCGGGGAGCTGTTTTTT. Translation: CASSLGAGATGELFF.